This entry concerns a single TCR beta chain. Its antigen remains unknown. The CDR3 totals 15 residues. V shed 5 bases and J 1 base; nucleotides not matched to a gene: 4. Per the germline V gene, CDR1 is LNHDA and CDR2 is SQIVND (reference sequence). The PCR used 60 Vbeta and 13 Jbeta primers. Sequencing was performed with immunoSEQ multiplex PCR; in TCRdb, only in-frame clones are kept and a portion is missing. The data show approximately 150,000 clones, over 75% seen once. These data belong to a study of cytomegalovirus exposure and HLA in healthy donors. The overall study: Some 85 million unique TCRs, all from HLA-typed donors, were included in an early release of the data. Study-wide results and caveats: Reportedly, cytomegalovirus status was diagnosed with high sensitivity and specificity. Earlier findings revealed that most TCR beta V segments proved productive either about 90% or about 30% of the time. Researchers catalogued 164 TCR beta chains as cytomegalovirus-associated.

This receptor was taken from a male donor in good health and CMV-seronegative. The source material was PBMCs. The chain carries TRBV19 and TRBJ2-4; 8 bases fit TRBD1. CDR3 sequence reads: CASSRQGTAKNIQYF. Here the CDR3 DNA reads TGTGCCAGTAGTCGACAGGGGACGGCCAAAAACATTCAGTACTTC.